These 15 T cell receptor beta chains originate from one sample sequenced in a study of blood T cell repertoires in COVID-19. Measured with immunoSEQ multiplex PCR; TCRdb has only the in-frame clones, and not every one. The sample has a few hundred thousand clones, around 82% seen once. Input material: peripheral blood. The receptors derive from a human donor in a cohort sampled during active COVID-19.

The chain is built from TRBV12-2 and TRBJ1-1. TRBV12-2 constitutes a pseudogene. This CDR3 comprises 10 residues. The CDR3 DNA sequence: TGTGCAAGTCGCTCAACCCTAACTTTCTTT. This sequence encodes CASRSTLTFF.

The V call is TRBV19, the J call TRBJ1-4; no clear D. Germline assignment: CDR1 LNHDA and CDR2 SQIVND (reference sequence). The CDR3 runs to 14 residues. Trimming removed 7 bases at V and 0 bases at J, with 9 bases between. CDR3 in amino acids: CASTLRPTNEKLFF. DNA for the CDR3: TGTGCCAGTACCTTGAGGCCAACTAATGAAAAACTGTTTTTT.

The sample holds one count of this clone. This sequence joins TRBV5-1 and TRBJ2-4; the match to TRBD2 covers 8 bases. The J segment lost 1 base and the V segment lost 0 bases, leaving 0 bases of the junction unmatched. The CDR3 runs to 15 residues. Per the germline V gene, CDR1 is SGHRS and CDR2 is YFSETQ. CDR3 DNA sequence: TGCGCCAGCAGCTTGGTAGCGGGGGCCAAAAACATTCAGTACTTC. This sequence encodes CASSLVAGAKNIQYF.

CDR3 sequence: CASSQAGTRTGNEQFF. DNA of the CDR3: TGTGCCAGCAGCCAAGCCGGGACTCGGACGGGCAATGAGCAGTTCTTC. The rearrangement links TRBV4-2 to TRBJ2-1; TRBD2 is a possible D gene (6 bases). Between the trimmed V and J ends, which lost 1 base and 6 bases, there was a span of 16 bases. CDR1 LGHNA and CDR2 YNFKEQ come from the germline V gene. The CDR3 sequence is 16 residues long.

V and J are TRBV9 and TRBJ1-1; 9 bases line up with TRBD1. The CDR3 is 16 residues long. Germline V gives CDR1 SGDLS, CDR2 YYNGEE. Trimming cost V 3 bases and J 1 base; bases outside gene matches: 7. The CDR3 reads CASSAPQGASNTEAFF. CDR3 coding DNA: TGTGCCAGCAGCGCGCCACAGGGGGCCTCGAACACTGAAGCTTTCTTT.

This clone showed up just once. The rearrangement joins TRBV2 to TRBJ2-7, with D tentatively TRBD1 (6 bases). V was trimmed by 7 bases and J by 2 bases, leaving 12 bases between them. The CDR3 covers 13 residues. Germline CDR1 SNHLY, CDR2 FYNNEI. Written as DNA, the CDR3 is TGTGCCAGCAAACAGGGCTTTGCCTACGAGCAGTACTTC. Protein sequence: CASKQGFAYEQYF.

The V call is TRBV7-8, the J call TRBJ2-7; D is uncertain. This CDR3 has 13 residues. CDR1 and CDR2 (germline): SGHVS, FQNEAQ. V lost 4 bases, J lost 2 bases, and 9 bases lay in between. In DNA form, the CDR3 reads TGTGCCAGCAGCTCCTTTAGAGCCTACGAGCAGTACTTC. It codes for CASSSFRAYEQYF.

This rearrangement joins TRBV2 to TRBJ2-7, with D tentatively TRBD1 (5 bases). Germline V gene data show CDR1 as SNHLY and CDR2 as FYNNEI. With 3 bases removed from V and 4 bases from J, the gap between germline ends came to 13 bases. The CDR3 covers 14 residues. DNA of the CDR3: TGTGCCAGCAGTGATGGGGCAGTCGGGTACGAGCAGTACTTC. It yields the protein CASSDGAVGYEQYF.

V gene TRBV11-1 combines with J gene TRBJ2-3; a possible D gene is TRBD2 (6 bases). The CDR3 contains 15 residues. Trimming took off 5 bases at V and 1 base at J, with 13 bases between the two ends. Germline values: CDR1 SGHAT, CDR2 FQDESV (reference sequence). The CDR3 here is CASSGGTRRTDTQYF. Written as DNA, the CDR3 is TGTGCCAGCAGCGGGGGGACCCGTCGCACAGATACGCAGTATTTT.

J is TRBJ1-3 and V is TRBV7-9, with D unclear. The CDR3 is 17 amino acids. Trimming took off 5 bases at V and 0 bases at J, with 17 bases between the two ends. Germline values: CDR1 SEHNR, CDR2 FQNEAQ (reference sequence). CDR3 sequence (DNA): TGTGCCAGCAGCCCCGGCGGAGGACTGTACTCTGGAAACACCATATATTTT. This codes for CASSPGGGLYSGNTIYF.

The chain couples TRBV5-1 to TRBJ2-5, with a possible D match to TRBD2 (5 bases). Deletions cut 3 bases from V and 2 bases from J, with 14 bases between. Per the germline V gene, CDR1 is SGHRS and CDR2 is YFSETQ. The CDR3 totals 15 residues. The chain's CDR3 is CASSSRPRVQETQYF. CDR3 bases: TGCGCCAGCAGCTCCCGTCCGAGGGTTCAAGAGACCCAGTACTTC.

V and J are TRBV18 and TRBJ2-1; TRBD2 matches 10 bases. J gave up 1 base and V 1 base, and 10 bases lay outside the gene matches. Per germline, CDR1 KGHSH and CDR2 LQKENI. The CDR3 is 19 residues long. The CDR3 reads CASSPRASGGLFSYNEQFF. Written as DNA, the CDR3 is TGTGCCAGCTCACCACGCGCTAGCGGGGGCCTGTTTTCCTACAATGAGCAGTTCTTC.

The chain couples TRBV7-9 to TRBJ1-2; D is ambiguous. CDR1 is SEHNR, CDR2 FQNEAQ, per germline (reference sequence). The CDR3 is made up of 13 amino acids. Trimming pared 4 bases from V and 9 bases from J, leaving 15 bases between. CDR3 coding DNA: TGTGCCAGCAGCTCATCGGGTGTGGTAAGCTACACCTTC. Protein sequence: CASSSSGVVSYTF.

The CDR3: CASRSRKPGQGGEQYF. The CDR3 region has the DNA TGTGCCAGCAGGTCCCGGAAACCGGGACAGGGGGGCGAGCAGTACTTC. The chain has TRBV7-8 and TRBJ2-7; 11 nucleotides agree with TRBD1. This CDR3 region has 16 residues. CDR1 and CDR2 (germline): SGHVS, FQNEAQ. J lost 6 bases, V lost 6 bases, and 13 bases had no gene match. Drawing the rest from reference TRBV7-8 and TRBJ2-7, the complete variable domain is GAGVSQSPRYKVAKRGQDVALRCDPISGHVSLFWYQQALGQGPEFLTYFQNEAQLDKSGLPSDRFFAERPEGSVSTLKIQRTQQEDSAVYLCASRSRKPGQGGEQYFGPGTRLTVT.

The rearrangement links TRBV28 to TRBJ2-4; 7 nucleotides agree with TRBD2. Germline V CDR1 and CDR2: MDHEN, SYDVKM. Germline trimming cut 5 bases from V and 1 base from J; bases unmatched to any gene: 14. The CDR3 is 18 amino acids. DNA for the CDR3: TGTGCCAGCAGTCCCCTTCAGGGCTGGGGGGGGGCCAAAAACATTCAGTACTTC. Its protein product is CASSPLQGWGGAKNIQYF.